These 27 T cell receptor beta chains were sequenced from one sample in a study of T cell repertoires in cytomegalovirus infection. TCRdb re-analysed the reads in MiXCR, keeping a single row per CDR3 protein. This sample has about 180,000 distinct CDR3 sequences; about a sixth occur once, and the top ten carry under 30%. Specimen: CD8+ T cells from PBMCs. The source of these receptors is a human donor in good health (CMV status not recorded). Some clones in this sample may be carry-over from other donors' samples.

V is TRBV28 and J is TRBJ2-3, with unresolved D. V lost 7 bases and J 3 bases, leaving 23 bases between the germline ends. Looked up from germline, CDR1 is MDHEN and CDR2 is SYDVKM. The CDR3 has 17 residues. Here the CDR3 DNA reads TGTGCCAGCACCCCCTATCCTCCACAGAGACCTACAGATACGCAGTATTTT. Protein sequence: CASTPYPPQRPTDTQYF.

The chain carries TRBV12-3 or TRBV12-4 and TRBJ1-1; a possible D gene is TRBD1 (5 bases). Deletions cut 3 bases from V and 4 bases from J, with 9 bases between. This CDR3 has 13 amino acids. The CDR3 loop is CASSFQGSTEAFF. The DNA for the CDR3 is TGTGCCAGCAGTTTTCAGGGAAGCACTGAAGCTTTCTTT.

There are a few counts of this clonotype. The chain carries TRBV6-6 and TRBJ1-2, with unresolved D. Germline V CDR1 and CDR2: MNHNY, SVGAGI (reference sequence). This CDR3 is built from 14 residues. Trimming took off 0 bases at V and 8 bases at J, with 13 bases between the two ends. CDR3 loop: CASSYSSGKGGYTF. DNA for the CDR3: TGTGCCAGCAGTTACTCCTCGGGTAAGGGAGGCTACACCTTC.

This clonotype has only a few counts. This sequence joins TRBV27 and TRBJ1-2; TRBD1 aligns across 7 bases. Germline CDR1 reads MNHEY; CDR2 reads SMNVEV (reference sequence). V shed 7 bases and J 6 bases; nucleotides not matched to a gene: 2. The length of the CDR3 is 11 residues. The CDR3 sequence: CASKGGNGYTF. In DNA, the CDR3 is TGTGCCAGCAAAGGGGGCAATGGCTACACCTTC.

V and J are TRBV6-2 or TRBV6-3 and TRBJ1-1, with D possibly matching TRBD1 (5 bases). Germline V lookup: CDR1 MNHEY, CDR2 SVGEGT. Trimming shortened V by 7 bases and J by 3 bases, and 15 bases separated the two germline ends. The CDR3 extends over 14 amino acids. The CDR3 sequence is CASTEKGLYTEAFF. In DNA form, the CDR3 reads TGTGCCAGCACCGAAAAGGGGTTGTACACTGAAGCTTTCTTT.

Here the CDR3 reads CASSLAGQGVEKLFF. CDR3 in DNA: TGTGCCAGCAGCTTAGCAGGCCAGGGGGTTGAAAAACTGTTTTTT. This sequence joins TRBV7-9 and TRBJ1-4; TRBD1 matches 7 bases. The CDR3 totals 15 residues. V lost 0 bases, J lost 7 bases, and 5 bases stayed unmatched. Germline values: CDR1 SEHNR, CDR2 FQNEAQ (reference sequence).

J is TRBJ2-7 and V is TRBV6-2 or TRBV6-3, with D maybe TRBD1 (6 bases). V shed 4 bases and J shed 6 bases, with 10 bases lying between them. Per germline, CDR1 MNHEY and CDR2 SVGEGT. This CDR3 spans 12 amino acids. The CDR3 DNA is TGTGCCAGCAGTTTGACAGGTCGCGAGCAGTACTTC. Amino acid sequence: CASSLTGREQYF.

The V call is TRBV25-1, the J call TRBJ2-3; D not certain. Germline V CDR1 and CDR2: MGHDK, SYGVNS. The length of the CDR3 is 13 residues. V was clipped by 6 bases and J by 6 bases, with 13 bases between them. In DNA, the CDR3 is TGTGCCAGCAGGGATCCTTTAGGCGATACGCAGTATTTT. It specifies CASRDPLGDTQYF.

This chain connects TRBV12-3 or TRBV12-4 to TRBJ2-1; the D is unclear. This CDR3 has 15 amino acids. V lost 3 bases, J lost 0 bases, and 9 bases lay in between. CDR3 in DNA: TGTGCCAGCAGTTTTAGAACGTTCTCCTACAATGAGCAGTTCTTC. Translated, it gives CASSFRTFSYNEQFF.

The J gene is TRBJ2-1, the V gene TRBV7-9; 12 nucleotides align to TRBD2. V lost 0 bases and J lost 8; bases outside the gene matches: 2. Germline V gene data show CDR1 as SEHNR and CDR2 as FQNEAQ (reference sequence). The CDR3 covers 15 residues. In DNA, the CDR3 is TGTGCCAGCAGCTTAGCGACTAGCGGGGGATATGAGCAGTTCTTC. Its protein product is CASSLATSGGYEQFF.

This clonotype turned up a few times. The rearrangement links TRBV7-9 to TRBJ1-5, with D tentatively TRBD1 (6 bases). The CDR3 length is 15 residues. V lost 5 bases and J lost 0, with 11 bases in between. Germline lookup yields CDR1 SEHNR and CDR2 FQNEAQ (reference sequence). The CDR3: CASSAGDNSNQPQHF. As DNA, the CDR3 is TGTGCCAGCAGCGCGGGGGACAATAGCAATCAGCCCCAGCATTTT.

This clonotype was seen many times. The chain joins TRBV12-3 or TRBV12-4 to TRBJ1-1; D is unclear. This CDR3 is 15 amino acids long. Trimming stripped 5 bases from V and 0 bases from J, with 13 bases between. CDR3 DNA: TGTGCCAGCAGTCCCGGAGGAGGGATGAACACTGAAGCTTTCTTT. Protein sequence: CASSPGGGMNTEAFF.

The V and J genes are TRBV14 and TRBJ2-2; D ambiguous. Germline CDR1 is SGHDN and CDR2 is FVKESK. V shed 2 bases and J shed 7 bases, with 8 bases lying between them. This CDR3 region has 13 residues. CDR3 loop: CASSQFQNGELFF. The CDR3 DNA is TGTGCCAGCAGCCAATTCCAGAACGGGGAGCTGTTTTTT. Full variable domain (remainder filled in from reference TRBV14 and TRBJ2-2): EAGVTQFPSHSVIEKGQTVTLRCDPISGHDNLYWYRRVMGKEIKFLLHFVKESKQDESGMPNNRFLAERTGGTYSTLKVQPAELEDSGVYFCASSQFQNGELFFGEGSRLTVL.

The rearrangement joins TRBV28 to TRBJ2-1; D uncertain. V gave up 1 base and J gave up 5 bases, with 12 bases separating them. Germline CDR1 MDHEN, CDR2 SYDVKM. The CDR3 is 15 amino acids. CDR3 DNA sequence: TGTGCCAGCAGTTTATCGGGCCTTTTTGACAATGAGCAGTTCTTC. Translated: CASSLSGLFDNEQFF.

V usage is TRBV20-1 and J usage is TRBJ1-1; 8 bases align to TRBD1. This CDR3 region has 13 residues. Germline CDR1 reads DFQATT; CDR2 reads SNEGSKA (reference sequence). Trimming removed 7 bases from V and 4 bases from J; junction bases left unmatched: 8. The CDR3 loop is CSGTTGEGTEAFF. Written as DNA, the CDR3 is TGCAGTGGGACGACAGGGGAAGGCACTGAAGCTTTCTTT.

The rearrangement joins TRBV30 to TRBJ2-3; 10 nucleotides agree with TRBD2. Germline values: CDR1 GTSNPN, CDR2 SVGIG (reference sequence). After removal of 5 bases from V and 2 bases from J, the junction contained 13 bases not matched to a gene. The CDR3 has 17 amino acids. The CDR3 region has the DNA TGTGCCTGGGGACTAGCGGAGACCCTCATCTTCACAGATACGCAGTATTTT. Its translation is CAWGLAETLIFTDTQYF.

The chain employs TRBV7-6 and TRBJ1-1; TRBD1 aligns across 7 bases. Per germline, CDR1 SGHVS and CDR2 FNYEAQ. There are 14 residues in the CDR3. Losses at the gene ends were 5 bases for V and 1 base for J; bases not matched to a gene: 4. CDR3 residues: CASSAGGANTEAFF. The DNA of the CDR3 is TGTGCCAGCAGCGCAGGGGGGGCGAACACTGAAGCTTTCTTT.

The J gene is TRBJ2-5, the V gene TRBV11-1; TRBD1 matches at 7 bases. Losses at the gene ends were 4 bases for V and 4 bases for J; bases not matched to a gene: 6. CDR3 length equals 14 residues. Per germline, CDR1 SGHAT and CDR2 FQDESV (reference sequence). Written as DNA, the CDR3 is TGTGCCAGCAGCTCTCCGGGACAGTCAGAGACCCAGTACTTC. Protein: CASSSPGQSETQYF.

This clonotype was recorded at least ten times. The chain links TRBV7-2 to TRBJ2-5; the D gene is possibly TRBD2 (6 bases). The V gene lost 3 bases and the J gene lost 2 bases, with 10 bases spanning the gap. CDR1 is SGHTA, CDR2 FQGNSA, per germline. The CDR3 runs 14 residues. CDR3 amino acids: CASSFGGNQETQYF. CDR3 in DNA: TGTGCCAGCAGCTTTGGCGGGAATCAAGAGACCCAGTACTTC.

The chain couples TRBV29-1 to TRBJ2-1; TRBD1 or TRBD2 may be the D gene (5 bases each). Trimming shortened V by 8 bases and J by 6 bases, and 17 bases separated the two germline ends. The germline V gene has CDR1 SQVTM and CDR2 ANQGSEA. This CDR3 has 13 amino acids. The CDR3 loop reads CSPGPSSGNEQFF. The CDR3 DNA reads as TGCAGCCCGGGACCGAGCTCGGGCAATGAGCAGTTCTTC.

The chain carries TRBV7-6 and TRBJ2-5; no reliable D call. The CDR3 covers 15 residues. CDR1 is SGHVS and CDR2 is FNYEAQ in the germline V gene. V lost 0 bases and J 1 base, leaving 9 bases between the germline ends. The CDR3 DNA sequence: TGTGCCAGCAGCTTAGCGAATCGCCTCCAAGAGACCCAGTACTTC. This translates into CASSLANRLQETQYF.

This clonotype was recorded a few times. This chain links TRBV6-5 with TRBJ1-1; D possibly corresponds to TRBD1 (6 bases). Trimming took 0 bases from V and 6 from J, leaving 17 bases between them. CDR1 and CDR2 from the germline V gene are MNHEY and SVGAGI. This CDR3 is 16 amino acids long. CDR3 DNA sequence: TGTGCCAGCAGTTACTCCGCCCCAGGGGCGTCCCCTGAAGCTTTCTTT. This sequence encodes CASSYSAPGASPEAFF.

The V gene is TRBV11-2, the J gene TRBJ2-1; either TRBD1 or TRBD2 may supply D (5 bases each). In germline, CDR1 is SGHAT, CDR2 FQNNGV. The CDR3 extends over 12 amino acids. V was pared by 1 base and J by 10 bases, with 8 bases between. CDR3 nucleotides: TGTGCCAGCAGCTTAGTTGGGACCGAGCAGTTCTTC. It yields the protein CASSLVGTEQFF.

This chain links TRBV28 with TRBJ1-5; D not certain. The CDR3 covers 17 residues. Germline V gene lookup returns CDR1 MDHEN and CDR2 SYDVKM. V was trimmed by 2 bases and J by 2 bases, leaving 16 bases between them. In DNA form, the CDR3 reads TGTGCCAGCAGTTTACCCGGAGTAGGGTCGGGCAATCAGCCCCAGCATTTT. Translating it yields CASSLPGVGSGNQPQHF.

V and J are TRBV7-9 and TRBJ2-7; 7 bases are shared with TRBD1. CDR3 length equals 14 residues. V shed 4 bases and J 7 bases; nucleotides not matched to a gene: 10. Germline V gives CDR1 SEHNR, CDR2 FQNEAQ (reference sequence). In DNA, the CDR3 is TGTGCCAGCAGCTCCACAGGGGTTACGAAGGAGCAGTACTTC. It encodes CASSSTGVTKEQYF.

The chain joins TRBV27 to TRBJ2-3, with TRBD2 as a possible D gene (6 bases). The CDR3 has 14 amino acids. Germline-derived CDR1 and CDR2 are MNHEY and SMNVEV (reference sequence). V was shortened by 3 bases and J by 2 bases, with 9 bases between the two germline ends. CDR3 sequence reads: CASSLTRPTDTQYF. The CDR3 bases are TGTGCCAGCAGTTTGACTAGGCCCACAGATACGCAGTATTTT.

The CDR3, as DNA: TGCGCCAGCAGCCAAGACCGGGCCTCCCCTTACGAGCAGTACTTC. Amino acids: CASSQDRASPYEQYF. V is TRBV4-3 and J is TRBJ2-7; D unresolved. The CDR3 runs 15 residues. V gave up 0 bases and J gave up 4 bases, with 13 bases separating them. Looked up from germline, CDR1 is LGHNA and CDR2 is YSLEER.